This T cell receptor (beta chain) was recorded in a study of blood T cell repertoires in COVID-19. Sequencing was performed with immunoSEQ multiplex PCR; in TCRdb, only in-frame clones are kept and a portion is missing. The sample yields about 110,000 clones, approximately 90% seen once. The CDR3 totals 12 residues. Trimming took 2 bases from V and 6 from J, leaving 7 bases between them. The V gene's germline CDR1 is MNHEY and CDR2 SMNVEV (reference sequence). The sequence came from a man aged 45-65 years with active or convalescent COVID-19. Sequencing used peripheral blood. V is TRBV27 and J is TRBJ1-1; unclear D gene. The CDR3 sequence is CASSLLGAEAFF. The CDR3 DNA sequence: TGTGCCAGCAGTTTACTGGGCGCTGAAGCTTTCTTT.